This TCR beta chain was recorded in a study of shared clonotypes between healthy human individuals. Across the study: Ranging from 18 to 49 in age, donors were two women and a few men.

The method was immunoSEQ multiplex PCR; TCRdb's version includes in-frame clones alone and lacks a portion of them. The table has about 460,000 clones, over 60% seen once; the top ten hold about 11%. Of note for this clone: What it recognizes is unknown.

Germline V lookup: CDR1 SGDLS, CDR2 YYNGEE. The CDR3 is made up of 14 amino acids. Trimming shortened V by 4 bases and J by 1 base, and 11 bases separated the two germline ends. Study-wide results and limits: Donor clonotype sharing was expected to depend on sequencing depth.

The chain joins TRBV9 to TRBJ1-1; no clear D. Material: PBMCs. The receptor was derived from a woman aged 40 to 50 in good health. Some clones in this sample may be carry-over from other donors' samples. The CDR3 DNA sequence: TGTGCCAGCAGCCCGACCTCGGCGAACACTGAAGCTTTCTTT. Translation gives CASSPTSANTEAFF.